The clone carrying this T cell receptor beta chain was seen a few times. Its antigen is still unknown. The CDR3 contains 15 residues. Looked up from germline, CDR1 is SGDLS and CDR2 is YYNGEE. J was trimmed by 6 bases and V by 3 bases; bases with no gene match: 6. In total, each donor contributed a single heparinised blood draw that averaged approximately 120 mL. Purity exceeding 98% was reached by all sorted populations. This specimen belongs to a study of beta chain features in type 1 diabetes. Study results and caveats: Shortening that was moderate but significant affected the TCRB CDR3s of Type 1 diabetes patients in all four CD4+ subsets. PCR might pick shorter templates more often, in the same way for patients and controls.

Expressed TCRB transcripts were sequenced because the isolated RNA had all been reverse transcribed beforehand. Here immunoSEQ multiplex PCR was the method, and the copy in TCRdb shows in-frame clones only, minus some. This table has approximately 600,000 clones, roughly 12% appearing once. Sequencing was performed on naive CD4+ T cells from blood. The gene calls are TRBV9 and TRBJ2-1; 10 bases are shared with TRBD2. The TCR was taken from a man aged 30-40 years with type 1 diabetes. The DNA for the CDR3 is TGTGCCAGCAGCGCCAGCGGGGGGGCCTTCAATGAGCAGTTCTTC. This translates into CASSASGGAFNEQFF.